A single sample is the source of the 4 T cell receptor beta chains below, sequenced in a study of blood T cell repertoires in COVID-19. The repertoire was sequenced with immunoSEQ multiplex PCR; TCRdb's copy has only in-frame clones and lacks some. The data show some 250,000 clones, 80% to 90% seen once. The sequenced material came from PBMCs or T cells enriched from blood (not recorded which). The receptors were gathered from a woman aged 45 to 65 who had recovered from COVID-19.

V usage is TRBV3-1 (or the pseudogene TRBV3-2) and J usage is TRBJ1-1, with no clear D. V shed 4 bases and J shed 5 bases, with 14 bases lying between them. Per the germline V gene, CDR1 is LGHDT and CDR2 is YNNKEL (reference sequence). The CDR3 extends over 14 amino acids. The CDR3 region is CASSPWEGGTEAFF. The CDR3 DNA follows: TGTGCCAGCAGCCCCTGGGAGGGAGGGACTGAAGCTTTCTTT.

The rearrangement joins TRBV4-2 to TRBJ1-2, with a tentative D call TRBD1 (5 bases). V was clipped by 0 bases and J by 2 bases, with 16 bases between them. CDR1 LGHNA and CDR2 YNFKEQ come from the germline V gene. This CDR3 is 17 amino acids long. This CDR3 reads CASSQEPGTLQNYGYTF. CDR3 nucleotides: TGTGCCAGCAGCCAAGAGCCAGGGACTCTTCAAAACTATGGCTACACCTTC.

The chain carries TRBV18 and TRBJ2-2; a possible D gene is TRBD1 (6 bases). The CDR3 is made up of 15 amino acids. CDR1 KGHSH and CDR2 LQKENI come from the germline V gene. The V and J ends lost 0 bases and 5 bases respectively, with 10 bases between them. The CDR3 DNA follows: TGTGCCAGCTCACCACCTAACAGGGAGACCGGGGAGCTGTTTTTT. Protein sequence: CASSPPNRETGELFF.

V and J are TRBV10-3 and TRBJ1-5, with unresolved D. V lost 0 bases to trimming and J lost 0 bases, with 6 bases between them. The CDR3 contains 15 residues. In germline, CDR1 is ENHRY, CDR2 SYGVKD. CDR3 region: CAISESIGSNQPQHF. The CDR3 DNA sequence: TGTGCCATCAGTGAGTCGATCGGTAGCAATCAGCCCCAGCATTTT.